This entry lists 5 T cell receptor beta chains sequenced from one sample in a study of blood T cells in healthy people across ages. Next came a second PCR, run for about 7 to 11 cycles, which used a sample-barcoded 5' primer along with a J-beta primer mix. One entry per CDR3 protein, called by TCRdb with MiXCR from the 5' RACE reads. Of some 700,000 distinct CDR3 sequences listed, over 20% are singletons. Input material: blood. These receptors originate from a man between 70 and 80 years old in good health.

Only a few counts were recorded for this clonotype. CDR3 nucleotide sequence: TGTGCCAGCAGCCCCACGATGGGACAGCAAAATTCACCCCTCCACTTT. It encodes CASSPTMGQQNSPLHF. The chain has TRBV7-2 and TRBJ1-6; 7 nucleotides agree with TRBD1. The CDR3 consists of 16 residues. V gave up 5 bases and J gave up 7 bases; unmatched junction bases: 11. Germline assignment: CDR1 SGHTA and CDR2 FQGNSA.

This clonotype was counted only a few times. V and J are TRBV10-3 and TRBJ1-4; 7 bases match TRBD1. This CDR3 contains 13 residues. V shed 6 bases and J 8 bases; nucleotides not matched to a gene: 6. Germline V CDR1 and CDR2: ENHRY, SYGVKD. Written as DNA, the CDR3 is TGTGCCATCAGGGCGGCAGGGGGAGAAAAACTGTTTTTT. The encoded protein is CAIRAAGGEKLFF.

This chain joins TRBV24-1 and TRBJ1-3; D unresolved. Germline V lookup: CDR1 KGHDR, CDR2 SFDVKD. V lost 9 bases and J 0 bases, leaving 11 bases between the germline ends. The CDR3 has 14 residues. CDR3 DNA sequence: TGTGCCACCGCGGACCGGGACTCTGGAAACACCATATATTTT. Translating it yields CATADRDSGNTIYF.

Note on this clonotype: A junction boundary mismatches the germline segment, possibly from a read error. The rearrangement joins TRBV6-5 to TRBJ2-3; 9 bases line up with TRBD1. Germline assignment: CDR1 MNHEY and CDR2 SVGAGI. The CDR3 covers 14 residues. The CDR3 DNA follows: TGTGCCAGCTGCCTGACAGGGGGTTCAGATGCGCAGTATTTT. It translates to CASCLTGGSDAQYF.

The rearrangement joins TRBV20-1 to TRBJ2-3; no clear D gene. Trimming took 6 bases from V and 5 from J, leaving 21 bases between them. Germline V gives CDR1 DFQATT, CDR2 SNEGSKA (reference sequence). The CDR3 totals 15 residues. CDR3 sequence reads: CSAVGRALSGDTQYF. DNA of the CDR3: TGCAGTGCAGTCGGGCGAGCGTTAAGTGGAGATACGCAGTATTTT.